Here is one T cell receptor beta chain with its context. This clonotype was observed a few times. Its antigen is currently not known. Per-nucleotide qualities are absent, and no much larger clonotype sits a single base away. Set within a cohort of healthcare workers in London, UK, this nested case-control study involved weekly PCR testing of nasopharyngeal swabs along with blood sampling. Between 23 and 31 March 2020, the week of the UK lockdown, healthcare workers were enrolled and then followed up weekly for as long as 16 weeks. This record belongs to a study of early T cells in non-severe SARS-CoV-2 infection (dated by TCRdb to about 2021). Concerning the study at large: Because TCR sequencing was done on bulk RNA from unsorted whole blood, the alpha and beta chains could not be paired.

Counted from cysteine to phenylalanine, this CDR3 has 13 amino acids. Just CDR3 DNA is preserved here, 39 bases in frame from base 1. The germline V gene (reference sequence) specifies DFQATT as CDR1 and SNEGSKA as CDR2. To prepare the library, 5' RACE was applied. The data were produced on a NextSeq 500. The TCR library protocol attached unique molecular identifiers to individual cDNA molecules to correct for sequencing error and PCR bias. Both TCR alpha and beta chains were sequenced, and tight co-correlation was observed between alpha and beta sequence abundances in each sample. As for how the authors treated the data: Decombinator V4 was used to annotate the V gene, J gene and CDR3 of the TCR sequences. Expanded TCRs were defined as changing significantly between any two time points under a Poisson model with p below 0.0001. TCR abundances were normalised to the total number of TCRs sequenced in each sample and reported as counts per million. MAIT TCRs were defined by TRAV1-2 paired with TRAJ12, TRAJ20 or TRAJ33, and iNKT TCRs by TRAV10 paired with TRAJ18. VDJdb, accessed on 1 November 2021, was searched for TCRs annotated for CMV, EBV and SARS-CoV-2, and TCRs annotated for more than one antigen were excluded. TCRdb trimmed the raw reads at Q25, called clones with MiXCR and kept productive beta chains. CDR3 protein duplicates are merged, each entry listing the most common genes and DNA. TCRdb's processing, not the authors' own work, is the source of the V and J calls. A total of approximately 90,000 distinct CDR3 sequences appear in this sample, over 15% of them only once. Of the sample, roughly 4.7% falls within the top ten clones.

On the study overall, not on this receptor specifically: VDJdb matching was skewed toward anti-spike CD8 responses and likely underestimated virus-specific expansions, missing private and CD4 specificities.

Sample: whole blood, taken at baseline. The origin of this receptor is an adult who was a healthcare worker with PCR-confirmed SARS-CoV-2 infection or an uninfected control (not recorded which). Here the chain combines TRBV20-1 and TRBJ2-7; D gene: possibly TRBD1, on 6 matching bases. The sequenced DNA is TGCAGCCCTGGACAGCTAATGACCTACGAGCAGTACTTC. This is translated as CSPGQLMTYEQYF.